The entry that follows covers one T cell receptor beta chain sequence. This sample is part of a study of T cell clones after liver transplantation. Across the study: Liver transplant recipients had immunosuppression withdrawal attempted within 2 years.

Trimming shortened V by 4 bases and J by 11 bases, and 8 bases separated the two germline ends. The CDR3 totals 10 residues. Germline CDR1 reads MDHEN; CDR2 reads SYDVKM. Here immunoSEQ multiplex PCR was the method, and the copy in TCRdb shows in-frame clones only, minus some. The table lists some 50,000 clones, 60% to 80% of them singletons. This specimen consisted of CD4+ T cells from blood, obtained at the 22-month timepoint. The rearrangement uses TRBV28 and TRBJ1-1; no firm D call. The clonotype comes from a human patient who received a liver transplant. A share of the T cells may be of graft donor origin. The CDR3 DNA reads TGTGCCAGCAGTTCGGTCAATGCTTTCTTT. It yields the protein CASSSVNAFF.